This T cell receptor (beta chain) was sequenced during a study of technical replicates of blood from several donors. Germline V gives CDR1 LNHDA, CDR2 SQIVND (reference sequence). Between the trimmed V and J ends, which lost 5 bases and 6 bases, there was a span of 19 bases. The CDR3 length is 15 residues. Here immunoSEQ multiplex PCR was the method, and the copy in TCRdb shows in-frame clones only, minus some. The data contain around 80,000 clones, 95% to 98% of them seen just once; the ten biggest clones take up approximately 0.15%. The material sequenced was T cells isolated from PBMCs. The clonotype originates from a human donor in good health. The gene calls are TRBV19 and TRBJ1-2, with unresolved D. The CDR3 here is CASSERRGRLNGYTF. As DNA, the CDR3 is TGTGCCAGTAGTGAGCGACGGGGTCGGTTGAATGGCTACACCTTC.